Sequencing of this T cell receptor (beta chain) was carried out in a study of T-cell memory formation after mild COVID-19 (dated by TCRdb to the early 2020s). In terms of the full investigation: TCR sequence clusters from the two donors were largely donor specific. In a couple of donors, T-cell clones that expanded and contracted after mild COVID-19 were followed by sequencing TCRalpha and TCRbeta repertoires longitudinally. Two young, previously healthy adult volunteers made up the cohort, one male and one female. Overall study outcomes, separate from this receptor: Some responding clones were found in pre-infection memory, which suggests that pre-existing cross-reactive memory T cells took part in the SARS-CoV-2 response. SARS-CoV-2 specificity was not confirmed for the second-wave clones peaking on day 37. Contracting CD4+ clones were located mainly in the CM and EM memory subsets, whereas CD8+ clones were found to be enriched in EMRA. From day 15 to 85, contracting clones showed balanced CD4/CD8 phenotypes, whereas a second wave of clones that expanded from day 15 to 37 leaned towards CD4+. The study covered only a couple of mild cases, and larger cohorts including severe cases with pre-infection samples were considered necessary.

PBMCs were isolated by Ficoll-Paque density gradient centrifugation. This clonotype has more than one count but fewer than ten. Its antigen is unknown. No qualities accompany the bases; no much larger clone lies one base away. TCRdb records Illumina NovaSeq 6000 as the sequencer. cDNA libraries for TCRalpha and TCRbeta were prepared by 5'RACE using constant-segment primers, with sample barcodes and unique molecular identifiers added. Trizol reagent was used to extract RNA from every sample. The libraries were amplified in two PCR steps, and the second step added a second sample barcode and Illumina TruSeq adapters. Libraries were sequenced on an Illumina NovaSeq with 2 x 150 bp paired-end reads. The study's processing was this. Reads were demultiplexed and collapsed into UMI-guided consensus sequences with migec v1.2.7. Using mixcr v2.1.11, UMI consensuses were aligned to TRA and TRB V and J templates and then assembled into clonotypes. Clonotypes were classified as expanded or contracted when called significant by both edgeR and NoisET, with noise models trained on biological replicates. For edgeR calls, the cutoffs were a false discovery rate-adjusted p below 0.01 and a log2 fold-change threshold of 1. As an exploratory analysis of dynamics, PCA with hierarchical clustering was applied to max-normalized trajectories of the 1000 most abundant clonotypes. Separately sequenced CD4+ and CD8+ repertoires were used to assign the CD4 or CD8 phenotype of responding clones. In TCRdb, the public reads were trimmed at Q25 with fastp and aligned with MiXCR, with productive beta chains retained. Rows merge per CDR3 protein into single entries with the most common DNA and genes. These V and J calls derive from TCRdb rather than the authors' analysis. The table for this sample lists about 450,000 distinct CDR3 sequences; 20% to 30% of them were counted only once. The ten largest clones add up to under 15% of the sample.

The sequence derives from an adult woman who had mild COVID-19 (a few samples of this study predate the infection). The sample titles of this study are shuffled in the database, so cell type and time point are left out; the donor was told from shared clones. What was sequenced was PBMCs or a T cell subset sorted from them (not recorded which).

The sequenced DNA is TGTGCCAGCAGCACCGGGACAGGGGAGACCCAGTACTTC. The encoded protein is CASSTGTGETQYF. The V and J segments used are TRBV7-6 and TRBJ2-5; 9 central nucleotides agree with TRBD1. Its CDR3 holds 13 amino acids, cysteine through phenylalanine. CDR3 DNA is the only sequence kept; it has 39 bases, read in frame from the first base. As encoded in the germline V gene, CDR1 is SGHVS while CDR2 is FNYEAQ. Clipping removes 5 bases from V and 5 bases from J, with 3 as the unmatched junction base count.